These 8 T cell receptor beta chains originate from one sample sequenced in a study of T cell responses to AZD1222 COVID-19 vaccine. Sequencing used immunoSEQ multiplex PCR; TCRdb keeps in-frame clones, though not all of them. The sample has some 100,000 clones; 70% to 90% are singletons. Source: peripheral blood, taken 28 days after the second AZD1222 dose. The receptors here all came from an adult who received the AZD1222 COVID-19 vaccine.

The rearrangement links TRBV24-1 to TRBJ1-4; D ambiguous. Trimming cost V 2 bases and J 10 bases, with 4 bases left between them. Germline CDR1 KGHDR, CDR2 SFDVKD. The length of the CDR3 is 11 residues. Here the CDR3 reads CATSDSGKLFF. CDR3 coding DNA: TGTGCCACCAGTGATTCTGGAAAACTGTTTTTT.

This chain uses TRBV29-1 with TRBJ2-7; 8 bases fit TRBD1. The CDR3 is made up of 15 amino acids. J gave up 2 bases and V 4 bases, and 10 bases lay outside the gene matches. Germline V CDR1 and CDR2: SQVTM, ANQGSEA. CDR3 nucleotide sequence: TGCAGCGTTGTCTGGGACAGGATCACCACCTACGAGCAGTACTTC. This gives the protein CSVVWDRITTYEQYF.

The chain combines TRBV28 with TRBJ1-6; D remains unclear. CDR1 is MDHEN and CDR2 is SYDVKM in the germline V gene. The CDR3 spans 14 residues. V was clipped by 6 bases and J by 8 bases, with 14 bases between them. CDR3 in amino acids: CASSGPRRDSPLHF. CDR3 DNA sequence: TGTGCCAGCAGCGGCCCCAGAAGAGATTCACCCCTCCACTTT.

The rearrangement uses TRBV29-1 and TRBJ1-6; no definite D call. This CDR3 is 15 amino acids long. Germline V gene sequence: CDR1 SQVTM, CDR2 ANQGSEA. V dropped 4 bases and J dropped 0 bases, with 10 bases sitting between them. CDR3 residues: CSVAPRSSYNSPLHF. The CDR3 DNA is TGCAGCGTTGCCCCCCGGAGCTCCTATAATTCACCCCTCCACTTT.

V and J are TRBV1 and TRBJ1-4. TRBV1 is reported as a pseudogene. The CDR3 covers 16 residues. CDR3 loop: CTSSQVIVPGGEKLFF. As DNA, the CDR3 is TGCACCAGCAGCCAAGTCATTGTTCCGGGAGGGGAAAAACTGTTTTTT.

The CDR3 is CASSLDNRAQYNEQFF. The CDR3, as DNA: TGTGCCAGCAGCTTAGACAACCGGGCTCAATACAATGAGCAGTTCTTC. The chain has TRBV7-2 and TRBJ2-1; no clear D gene. CDR3 length: 16 amino acids. CDR1 and CDR2 from the germline V gene are SGHTA and FQGNSA. Trimming shortened V by 1 base and J by 4 bases, and 14 bases separated the two germline ends.

This chain joins TRBV11-2 and TRBJ1-2, with 7 bases fitting TRBD1. V shed 5 bases, J shed 2 bases, and the junction held 8 bases outside the gene matches. In germline, CDR1 is SGHAT, CDR2 FQNNGV. The CDR3 extends over 15 amino acids. The CDR3 loop reads CASSPAATGNYGYTF. The CDR3 DNA reads TGTGCCAGCAGCCCCGCCGCGACAGGGAACTATGGCTACACCTTC.

The chain carries TRBV27 and TRBJ2-1; no reliable D call. Trimming removed 6 bases from V and 0 bases from J, with 9 bases in between. Germline loops: CDR1 MNHEY, CDR2 SMNVEV (reference sequence). The CDR3 has 14 amino acids. CDR3 bases: TGTGCCAGCAGCAGCACGAGCTCCTACAATGAGCAGTTCTTC. Translated: CASSSTSSYNEQFF.